This T cell receptor beta chain came from a study of vaccination and CD4 T cells after COVID-19 (dated 2022 in TCRdb). Regarding the study in general: Convalescent patients had a positive SARS-CoV-2 result on nasal swab PCR, and of these patients, several had mild disease and one had severe disease. Post-vaccine blood samples were collected a median of about 69 days after the second vaccine dose, ranging from about 14 to 241 days. Control cultures used a CEFX viral epitope pool as positive control, an HIV-1 Nef peptide pool as negative control, or no peptide. The convalescent cohort comprised six males and four females, including two Hispanic individuals, seven Caucasians, two Asians and one multiracial person. Overlapping spike peptide pools from SARS-CoV-2 and from the common cold coronaviruses HCoV-NL63, HCoV-OC43 and HCoV-229E were used as culture stimuli. Participants got two doses of the Pfizer-BioNTech BNT162b2 vaccine (n=8) or two doses of the Moderna mRNA-1273 vaccine (n=2). The spike-specific CD4+ TCR repertoire was compared before and after mRNA vaccination in approximately ten COVID-19 convalescent patients and a few infection-naive healthy vaccine recipients. Post-COVID blood samples from convalescent patients were collected a median of 101 days after diagnosis, with a range of 35 to 161 days.

A distance of 9 bases separates the germline ends of V and J, which lose 8 bases and 5 bases respectively. Including cysteine and phenylalanine, the CDR3 has 12 amino acids. Only the CDR3 portion is preserved as DNA: 36 bases, with reading frame beginning at the first base. CDR1 and CDR2 are read off the germline V gene as MDHEN and SYDVKM. Study-level results and caveats: Although the median number of SARS-CoV-2-reactive clonotypes went up from more than 20 after infection to around 40 after vaccination, the increase was not significant. Nearly all vaccine-specific clones in convalescent patients (304 of 307) were mono-reactive for SARS-CoV-2 spike rather than cross-reactive with common cold coronaviruses. The number of convalescent patients in the study was relatively small, and the study did not examine early timepoints following natural infection. In convalescent patients, a median roughly 85% of post-vaccine SARS-CoV-2-reactive clones were detected only after vaccination, suggesting vaccine-specific priming.

The receptor library was made with PCR. At the Johns Hopkins FTIC core, DNA from the cultured CD4+ T cells underwent TCR sequencing with the Oncomine TCR Beta short-read assay. The QIAamp micro DNA kit was used to extract genomic DNA from the cultured CD4+ T cells. Oncomine TCR Beta libraries from cultured CD4+ T cells were pooled with unique dual indexes and sequenced on an Illumina iSeq 100. The authors' analysis ran thus. Non-productive sequences were removed, and CDR3s that did not start with C, did not end with F or W, or were shorter than 7 amino acids were discarded. Antigen-specific clonotypes were identified with the MANAFEST web application by comparing peptide-stimulated wells with reference and other culture wells. Positive clones required FDR below 0.05, an odds ratio above 5, and productive frequency above 0.1% in at least two of three replicate wells. Clonotypes that were significantly expanded in both SARS-CoV-2 spike wells and at least one common cold coronavirus spike condition were defined as cross-reactive. CDR3 homology was assessed with Levenshtein distances (stringdist) and unrooted phylogenetic trees (ape) in R version 3.6.1. TCRdb trimmed the raw reads at Q25, called clones with MiXCR and kept productive beta chains. A single entry per CDR3 protein holds the most common genes and DNA from its merged rows. These V and J calls originate from TCRdb's pipeline instead of the authors' own analysis. In this sample the table shows roughly 15,000 distinct CDR3 sequences, roughly 55% of which occur a single time. Approximately 16% of the sample comes from the top ten.

What the treatment or condition label conveys for this sample: roughly ten-day PBMC culture with coronavirus spike peptide pools or control peptides (ViraFEST assay). The study used the ViraFEST assay, which expanded antigen-specific T cells with peptide pools and then identified expanded clonotypes by TCR sequencing. The positive SARS-CoV-2 PCR tests of the convalescent patients were dated from March to December 2020, before the Alpha, Beta and Delta variants emerged in the United States. Each well held two million PBMCs cultured with roughly 10 ug/ml peptide pools in IMDM containing around 5.5% human AB serum and around 10 IU/ml IL-2. On days 3 and 7, half of the culture medium was replaced with fresh IL-2-containing medium. CD4+ T cells were isolated after approximately 10 days of culture through negative selection using the EasySep CD4+ T cell isolation kit. PBMCs were separated from whole blood using Ficoll-Paque Plus gradient centrifugation and then either used fresh or cryopreserved at -140C. Each culture condition was generally run in triplicate wells.

Concerning this clonotype itself: Its specific antigen is unknown. Within one base of it there is no much larger clone, and no base qualities were kept.

The sequence derives from a human donor who had recovered from COVID-19. Sequenced: CD4+ T cells from blood, cultured in vitro. This chain joins TRBV28 to TRBJ1-4, with the D gene not confidently named. The CDR3 protein sequence reads: CASGVGNEKLFF. The DNA sequence reads TGTGCCAGCGGAGTGGGGAATGAAAAACTGTTTTTT.